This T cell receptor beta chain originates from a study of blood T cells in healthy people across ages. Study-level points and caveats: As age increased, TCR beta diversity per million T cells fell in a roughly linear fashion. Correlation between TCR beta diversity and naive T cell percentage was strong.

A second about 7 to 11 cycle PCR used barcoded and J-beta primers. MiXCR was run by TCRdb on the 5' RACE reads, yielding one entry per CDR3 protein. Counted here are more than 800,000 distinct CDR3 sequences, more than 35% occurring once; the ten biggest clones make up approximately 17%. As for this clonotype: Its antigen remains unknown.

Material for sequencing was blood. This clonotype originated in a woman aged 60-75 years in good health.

This CDR3 reads CASSPSQGLAGNEQFF. In DNA, the CDR3 is TGTGCCAGCAGCCCATCTCAAGGACTAGCGGGAAATGAGCAGTTCTTC. The chain couples TRBV3-1 to TRBJ2-1; TRBD2 aligns across 12 bases. From germline, CDR1 is LGHDT and CDR2 YNNKEL (reference sequence). V shed 4 bases and J 7 bases; nucleotides not matched to a gene: 8. This CDR3 has 16 residues.